The rows below give T cell receptor beta chains drawn from one sample of a study of blood T cells in healthy people across ages. TCRdb called the 5' RACE reads again in MiXCR, with one record for every CDR3 protein. The sample comprises 800,000 or so distinct CDR3 sequences, just under 25% of which are singletons, and roughly 3.5% rests with the top ten. This sample was also put to use in a study of T cells of mothers and their children.

The sequenced sample consisted of blood. These receptors all stem from a boy younger than 18 in good health. CDR3s include the opening cysteine and the closing phenylalanine or tryptophan. A D gene is named only where the DNA matches it firmly. For some rows the clone size is stated as once, few or many, or as a class when expanded; others skip it.

- | TRBJ2-7 | TRBV5-1 | few | CASSLTGFSSYERYF | TGCGCCAGCAGCTTGACGGGGTTTTCATCCTACGAGCGGTACTTC
TRBD1 | TRBJ1-2 | TRBV10-2 | - | CASGEQGVGYGYTF | TGCGCCAGCGGAGAGCAGGGGGTCGGCTATGGCTACACCTTC
TRBD2 | TRBJ2-1 | TRBV28 | few | CASISLAGVYNEQFF | TGTGCCAGCATCTCACTAGCGGGAGTTTACAATGAGCAGTTCTTC
- | TRBJ1-6 | TRBV2 | - | CASRGRVSPLHF | TGTGCCAGCAGAGGGAGGGTTTCACCCCTCCACTTT
- | TRBJ2-6 | TRBV5-1 | many | CASSIVAGDHSGANVLTF | TGCGCCAGCAGCATCGTGGCAGGGGATCACTCTGGGGCCAACGTCCTGACTTTC
- | TRBJ1-2 | TRBV7-9 | - | CASSSGGGQNYGYTF | TGTGCCAGCAGCTCCGGAGGGGGGCAGAACTATGGCTACACCTTC
- | TRBJ2-7 | TRBV27 | few | CASSHREPYEQYF | TGTGCCAGCAGTCATAGGGAACCCTACGAGCAGTACTTC
TRBD1 | TRBJ2-2 | TRBV11-2 | - | CASRRPGQGTGELFF | TGTGCCAGCAGGAGACCGGGACAGGGAACCGGGGAGCTGTTTTTT
TRBD1 | TRBJ2-7 | TRBV7-8 | - | CASSLARVGGDEQYF | TGTGCCAGCAGCTTAGCGCGAGTAGGGGGCGACGAGCAGTACTTC
TRBD2 | TRBJ2-7 | TRBV2 | - | CASSEGSGEYEQYF | TGTGCCAGCAGTGAGGGTAGCGGGGAATACGAGCAGTACTTC
TRBD1 | TRBJ2-3 | TRBV3-1 | - | CASSRLDRGGVDTQYF | TGTGCCAGCAGCCGTTTGGACAGGGGCGGGGTAGACACGCAGTATTTT
TRBD1 | TRBJ1-1 | TRBV6-5 | few | CASSLDRGRQAFF | TGTGCCAGCAGTCTCGACAGGGGAAGGCAGGCTTTCTTT
- | TRBJ1-1 | TRBV9 | - | CASSVGAKSTEAFF | TGTGCCAGCAGCGTAGGGGCTAAGAGCACTGAAGCTTTCTTT
- | TRBJ2-4 | TRBV6-5 | - | CASSSFDGFYIQYF | TGTGCCAGCAGCTCCTTTGACGGTTTTTACATTCAGTACTTC
TRBD2 | TRBJ2-7 | TRBV9 | - | CASSPGGDGRTYEQYF | TGTGCCAGCAGCCCGGGGGGGGACGGAAGAACCTACGAGCAGTACTTC
- | TRBJ2-7 | TRBV7-2 | - | CASSLMGFGEQYF | TGTGCCAGCAGCTTGATGGGGTTTGGCGAGCAGTACTTC
TRBD1 | TRBJ2-3 | TRBV12-3/TRBV12-4 | few | CASRRDRGSSDTQYF | TGTGCCAGCAGGCGGGACAGGGGAAGTTCAGATACGCAGTATTTT
- | TRBJ2-7 | TRBV27 | - | CASSFKSGVNTYEQYF | TGTGCCAGCAGTTTCAAGTCCGGGGTTAACACCTACGAGCAGTACTTC